A selection of T cell receptor beta chains follows, all from one sample in a study of control samples from healthy donors and cancer patients. TCRdb's copy holds only in-frame clones and misses some; the assay was immunoSEQ multiplex PCR. The sample carries approximately 83,000 clones, just over 90% recorded once. The source material was blood. These receptor sequences come from a woman between 25 and 40 years old in good health. Each CDR3 is given with its conserved first and last residue. The D gene is left open where the match is weak. Clone size appears in some rows only: once, few, many, or a class for an expanded clone.

d_gene | abundance | j_gene | v_gene | CDR3nt | CDR3aa
TRBD2 | NA | TRBJ2-3 | TRBV27 | TGTGCCAGCAGTTTTGATCTAGCGGGGGGAGATACGCAGTATTTT | CASSFDLAGGDTQYF
NA | NA | TRBJ1-1 | TRBV30 | TGTGCCTGGATGGCCCTCGGGAGGGCCACTGAAGCTTTCTTT | CAWMALGRATEAFF
NA | NA | TRBJ1-5 | TRBV3-1/TRBV3-2 | TGTGCCAGCAGCCAACCGGGGAATCAGCCCCAGCATTTT | CASSQPGNQPQHF
TRBD1 | NA | TRBJ2-2 | TRBV6-5 | TGTGCCAGCAGAACAGGGGGCACGTACACCGGGGAGCTGTTTTTT | CASRTGGTYTGELFF
NA | once | TRBJ2-1 | TRBV11-2 | TGTGCCAGCAGCTTAGATTGGGGTAACAATGAGCAGTTCTTC | CASSLDWGNNEQFF
NA | NA | TRBJ1-1 | TRBV6-7 | TGTGCCAGCAGTCACATAAGACGGGAGGACACTGAAGCTTTCTTT | CASSHIRREDTEAFF
NA | NA | TRBJ2-3 | TRBV3-1/TRBV3-2 | TGTGCCAGCGGTAGTCGTGGACAGACCACAGATACGCAGTATTTT | CASGSRGQTTDTQYF
NA | NA | TRBJ2-5 | TRBV15 | TGTGCCACCAGCAGAGATCGGCGGCAAGAGACCCAGTACTTC | CATSRDRRQETQYF
NA | NA | TRBJ1-1 | TRBV5-4 | TGTGCCAGCAGCTTGGGGGGCAGCTTGAACACTGAAGCTTTCTTT | CASSLGGSLNTEAFF
TRBD1 | NA | TRBJ1-6 | TRBV19 | TGTGCCAGTACCGAGACAGGGGGTTCACCCCTCCACTTT | CASTETGGSPLHF
NA | few | TRBJ1-1 | TRBV19 | TGTGCCAGTAGTATGGGGTATGAAGCTTTCTTT | CASSMGYEAFF
NA | NA | TRBJ2-5 | TRBV3-1/TRBV3-2 | TGTGCCAGCAGCTTAGCTTGGGGTGAGACCCAGTACTTC | CASSLAWGETQYF
NA | NA | TRBJ1-1 | TRBV4-1 | TGCGCCAGCAGCCAAGGGTGGGCCAACACTGAAGCTTTCTTT | CASSQGWANTEAFF
NA | NA | TRBJ1-5 | TRBV6-4 | TGTGCCAGCAGTGACTCTATAAGCAATCAGCCCCAGCATTTT | CASSDSISNQPQHF
NA | few | TRBJ2-6 | TRBV5-1 | TGCGCCAGCAGCCCCGGGAGATCTGGGGCCAACGTCCTGACTTTC | CASSPGRSGANVLTF
NA | once | TRBJ2-3 | TRBV11-2 | TGTGCCAGCAGTTCGGGAGGCACAGATACGCAGTATTTT | CASSSGGTDTQYF
TRBD1 | NA | TRBJ1-2 | TRBV9 | TGTGCCAGCAGCATGGGGGGACAGGGAATCTTTGGCTACACCTTC | CASSMGGQGIFGYTF
NA | NA | TRBJ1-5 | TRBV28 | TGTGCCAGCAGTGAGTTGGGGAGCAATCAGCCCCAGCATTTT | CASSELGSNQPQHF
NA | once | TRBJ1-4 | TRBV4-1 | TGCGCCAGCAGCCAACGAGGATCAGGGGAATGGAATGAAAAACTGTTTTTT | CASSQRGSGEWNEKLFF
NA | NA | TRBJ2-2 | TRBV10-3 | TGTGCCATCACTGACAGCACGAACACCGGGGAGCTGTTTTTT | CAITDSTNTGELFF
TRBD2 | NA | TRBJ2-7 | TRBV5-1 | TGCGCCAGCAGCCGGGGCGGGCTAGCGGAGAACGAGCAGTACTTC | CASSRGGLAENEQYF
TRBD2 | NA | TRBJ2-1 | TRBV29-1 | TGCAGCGTTGATGTAGCTAGCGGACCCACATATGAGCAGTTCTTC | CSVDVASGPTYEQFF
NA | NA | TRBJ2-2 | TRBV28 | TGTGCCAGCATCAAAGGGACCGGGGAGCTGTTTTTT | CASIKGTGELFF